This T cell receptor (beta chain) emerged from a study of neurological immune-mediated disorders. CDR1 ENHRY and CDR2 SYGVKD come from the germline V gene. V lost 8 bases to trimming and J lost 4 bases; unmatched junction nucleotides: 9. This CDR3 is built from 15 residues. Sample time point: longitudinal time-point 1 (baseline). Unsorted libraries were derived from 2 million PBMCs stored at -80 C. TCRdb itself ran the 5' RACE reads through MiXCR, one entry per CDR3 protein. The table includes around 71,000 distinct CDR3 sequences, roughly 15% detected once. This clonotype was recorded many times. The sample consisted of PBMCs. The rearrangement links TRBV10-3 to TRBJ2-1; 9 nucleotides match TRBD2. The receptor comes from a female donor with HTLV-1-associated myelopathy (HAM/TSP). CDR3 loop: CAIASGANTYNEQFF. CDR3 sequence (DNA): TGTGCCATCGCTAGCGGGGCAAATACATACAATGAGCAGTTCTTC.